This T cell receptor (beta chain) was identified in a study of Graves' ophthalmopathy and Graves' hyperthyroidism. The CDR3 is made up of 16 amino acids. Germline V gene data show CDR1 as SGHAT and CDR2 as FQNNGV. The study's findings and limits: The model's ophthalmopathy progression predictions had approximately 65% sensitivity and approximately 72% specificity.

No progression to ophthalmopathy over 18 months defined stable hyperthyroidism. The diagnosis was founded upon clinical symptoms, serum thyroxine, TRAb, thyroid ultrasound and orbital computed tomography. PBMCs originated in about 9.8 ml of fresh peripheral blood. CDR3 regions of TCR beta were amplified from RNA transcripts. An initial RT-PCR round employing HTBI primers preceded a second-round multiplex PCR. TCRdb fed the multiplex PCR reads into MiXCR, producing one record per CDR3 protein. This table has roughly 410,000 distinct CDR3 sequences, roughly 15% appearing once. Remarks on this clonotype: What it recognizes is unknown. A junction end diverges from the germline sequence, so it may reflect a read error.

The chain joins TRBV11-2 to TRBJ1-1, with a tentative D call TRBD1 (6 bases). The sequencing sample was made of peripheral blood. This clonotype was obtained from a woman aged 18-35 years with stable Graves' hyperthyroidism. CDR3 DNA: TGTGCCGGCAGCCAAGTGGCAGGGGTTTGGAACACTGAAGCTTTCTTT. Translated: CAGSQVAGVWNTEAFF.